This T cell receptor (beta chain) was documented in a study of blood T cell repertoires in COVID-19. Across the whole study: Acute-phase and convalescent COVID-19 samples originated in the United States, Italy and Spain. The analysed material was cDNA or gDNA that came from T cells, B-cell-depleted T cells, or PBMCs.

Germline-derived CDR1 and CDR2 are MNHEY and SVGAGI. The V end lost 6 bases, the J end lost 6 bases, and 18 bases lay between the germline ends. This CDR3 has 14 residues. Original analysis: Amplification from reference gene primers served as the basis for estimated nucleated cell counts. The repertoire was sequenced with immunoSEQ multiplex PCR; TCRdb's copy has only in-frame clones and lacks some. V, J and clone size reflect that table, while D and trimming were determined from the DNA. The sample lists roughly 40,000 clones; almost 85% were seen once. The chain recombines TRBV6-5 with TRBJ2-7; maybe TRBD1 (5 bases). The clonotype was recovered from a human donor in a cohort sampled during active COVID-19. The sequenced sample consisted of peripheral blood. CDR3 bases: TGTGCCAGCAGCCCCGGACAACCCCCTTTCGAGCAGTACTTC. It yields the protein CASSPGQPPFEQYF.